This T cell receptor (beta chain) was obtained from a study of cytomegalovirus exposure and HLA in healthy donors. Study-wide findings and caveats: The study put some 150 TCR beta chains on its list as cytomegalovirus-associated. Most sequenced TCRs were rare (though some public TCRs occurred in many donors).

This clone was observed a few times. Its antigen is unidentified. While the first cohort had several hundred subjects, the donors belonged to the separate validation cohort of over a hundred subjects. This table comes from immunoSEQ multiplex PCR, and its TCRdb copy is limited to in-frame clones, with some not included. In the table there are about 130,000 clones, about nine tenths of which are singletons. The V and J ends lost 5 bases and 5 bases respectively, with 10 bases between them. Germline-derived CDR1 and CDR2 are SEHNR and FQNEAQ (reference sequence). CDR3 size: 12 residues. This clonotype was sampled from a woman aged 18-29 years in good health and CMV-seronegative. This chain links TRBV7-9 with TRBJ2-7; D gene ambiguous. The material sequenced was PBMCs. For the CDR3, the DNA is TGTGCCAGCAGCCCGCGACAACACGAGCAGTACTTC. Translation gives CASSPRQHEQYF.